This is a list of T cell receptor beta chains from one sample in a study of blood T cell dynamics during melanoma immunotherapy. TCRdb keeps only in-frame clones here, not all; method: immunoSEQ multiplex PCR. Of about 15,000 clones listed, approximately 87% are singletons. The sequences come from blood, collected from a patient treated with checkpoint blockade. These receptors originate from a human donor with melanoma. Each CDR3 is given with its conserved first and last residue. Expanded clones are given a class, and other clones once, few, many or no size at all.

>once|TRBJ2-7|TRBV6-5
CASSVDHISSYEQYF
>-|TRBJ1-5|TRBV29-1
CSVRAPGPGSNQPQHF
>-|TRBJ1-2|TRBV27
CASSHGTGPYGYTF
>-|TRBJ2-7|TRBV18
CASSPGALHYEQYF
>-|TRBJ2-7|TRBV11-2
CASSSPGFRGEQYF
>-|TRBJ2-3|TRBV5-1
CASSSGDGTDTQYF
>-|TRBJ2-3|TRBV9
CASSAASPREGTDTQYF
>once|TRBJ2-7|TRBV5-1
CASSLGGTGTYEQYF
>once|TRBJ2-3|TRBV5-1
CASSSFGGSTDTQYF
>-|TRBJ2-5|TRBV9
CASSVDSGGAQTQYF
>-|TRBJ2-7|TRBV5-5
CASSLVAGFAEQYF
>-|TRBJ2-7|TRBV9
CASSVHSDSTYEQYF
>-|TRBJ2-5|TRBV10-2
CASSERGMVETQYF
>-|TRBJ1-1|TRBV18
CASSPGGVEAFF
>-|TRBJ2-7|TRBV27
CASSSNQEQYF
>-|TRBJ2-7|TRBV27
CASSFGDTDYYEQYF
>-|TRBJ2-7|TRBV9
CASSAGNYEQYF
>-|TRBJ2-7|TRBV7-8
CASSLQQGPPYEQYF
>-|TRBJ2-5|TRBV27
CASSFGQGETQYF
>once|TRBJ2-7|TRBV6-9
CASGTGVPYEQYF
>-|TRBJ1-2|TRBV6-4
CASTDGAGRLGNYGYTF
>-|TRBJ2-1|TRBV27
CASSLSGGAYNEQFF
>-|TRBJ2-7|TRBV11-3
CASSPGLADYEQYF
>-|TRBJ2-7|TRBV13
CASSLVGLASYEQYF
>-|TRBJ1-1|TRBV9
CASRRYPPMNTEAFF
>-|TRBJ2-7|TRBV18
CASSPRDNSGGNSYEQYF
>-|TRBJ1-5|TRBV28
CASSLWGQGNQPQHF
>-|TRBJ1-2|TRBV7-2
CASSEYGTYYGYTF
>-|TRBJ2-1|TRBV13
CASSLRPGLAGGRDEQFF
>-|TRBJ2-1|TRBV9
CASSMTSGGTEQFF
>-|TRBJ2-1|TRBV11-3
CASSPTGVYNEQFF
>once|TRBJ2-7|TRBV6-6
CASSYSSGPSSYEQYF
>-|TRBJ2-5|TRBV5-1
CASSPGRGQETQYF
>-|TRBJ1-2|TRBV7-2
CASSFSSYGYTF
>once|TRBJ2-7|TRBV28
CASRTPGQAYEQYF
>-|TRBJ2-1|TRBV7-9
CATATGDRGGNEQFF
>-|TRBJ1-2|TRBV5-5
CASSLVTGDGGYTF
>-|TRBJ1-1|TRBV5-4
CASSHGQGKAFF
>-|TRBJ1-1|TRBV28
CAVNRAPLSEAFF
>-|TRBJ1-2|TRBV28
CASSLVGLGYTF
>-|TRBJ1-2|TRBV7-8
CASSLEGRGHGYTF
>-|TRBJ1-2|TRBV9
CASSAPDSYGYTF
>-|TRBJ2-3|TRBV5-1
CASREFDSTDTQYF
>once|TRBJ2-3|TRBV7-9
CASSSLGGAGNTQYF
>-|TRBJ2-2|TRBV11-2
CASRRGSGGMNTGELFF
>-|TRBJ2-7|TRBV29-1
CSGGQSYEQYF
>few|TRBJ1-1|TRBV7-9
CASSSGLAAFF
>-|TRBJ2-7|TRBV5-1
CASSLEPSGGHEQYF
>-|TRBJ2-7|TRBV7-3
CASSFTPYYEQYF
>-|TRBJ2-7|TRBV20-1
CSAREEYEQYF